These 2 T cell receptor beta chains came from one sample sequenced in a study of blood T cells in healthy people across ages. It was with a sample-barcoded 5' primer and a J-beta primer mix that a second PCR of roughly 7 to 12 cycles was run. TCRdb reprocessed the 5' RACE reads via MiXCR and lists one record per CDR3 protein. The table records over 1,500,000 distinct CDR3 sequences, around half of them present only once. Source material: blood. The receptors shown here come from a woman in her thirties or forties in good health.

This clonotype was found a few times. This sequence joins TRBV6-2 or TRBV6-3 and TRBJ1-1; D is perhaps TRBD1 (5 bases). There are 16 residues in the CDR3. V was trimmed by 6 bases and J by 0 bases, leaving 17 bases between them. Germline lookup yields CDR1 MNHEY and CDR2 SVGEGT. The CDR3 DNA reads TGTGCCAGCAGCCACGGGACGGAGGCCATGAACACTGAAGCTTTCTTT. It specifies CASSHGTEAMNTEAFF.

V is TRBV6-5 and J is TRBJ2-7; D is unclear. V gave up 0 bases and J gave up 0 bases, with 12 bases separating them. The CDR3 is 16 residues long. Germline loops: CDR1 MNHEY, CDR2 SVGAGI. This chain's CDR3 is CASSYSSWASSYEQYF. In nucleotides, the CDR3 is TGTGCCAGCAGTTACTCGAGTTGGGCTTCCTCCTACGAGCAGTACTTC.